The clone carrying this TCR beta chain was counted many times. As yet, its antigen is unknown. These data come from a study of naive and memory T cell subsets. Study conclusions and caveats: This RNA-based method may be sensitive to activation-related transcript changes.

Alpha and beta constant region primers primed reverse transcription for blood and skin samples. Using its own MiXCR run on the 5' RACE reads, TCRdb lists one record per CDR3 protein. The repertoire consists of about 22,000 distinct CDR3 sequences, with 4.2% occurring once and the leading ten covering under 9%. Whole blood, roughly 2.5 ml, came from adult healthy volunteers. Input was roughly 1 to 1,100 ng of DNase-treated total RNA without cell sorting. V gave up 6 bases and J gave up 8 bases; unmatched junction bases: 5. The CDR3 extends over 13 amino acids. CDR1 is MNHEY and CDR2 is SVGAGI in the germline V gene.

The chain couples TRBV6-5 to TRBJ2-1; 9 bases map to TRBD1. The sequence was collected from a male donor in good health. As DNA, the CDR3 is TGTGCCAGCAGAGGGACAGGGTCTCATGAGCAGTTCTTC. Residues: CASRGTGSHEQFF.